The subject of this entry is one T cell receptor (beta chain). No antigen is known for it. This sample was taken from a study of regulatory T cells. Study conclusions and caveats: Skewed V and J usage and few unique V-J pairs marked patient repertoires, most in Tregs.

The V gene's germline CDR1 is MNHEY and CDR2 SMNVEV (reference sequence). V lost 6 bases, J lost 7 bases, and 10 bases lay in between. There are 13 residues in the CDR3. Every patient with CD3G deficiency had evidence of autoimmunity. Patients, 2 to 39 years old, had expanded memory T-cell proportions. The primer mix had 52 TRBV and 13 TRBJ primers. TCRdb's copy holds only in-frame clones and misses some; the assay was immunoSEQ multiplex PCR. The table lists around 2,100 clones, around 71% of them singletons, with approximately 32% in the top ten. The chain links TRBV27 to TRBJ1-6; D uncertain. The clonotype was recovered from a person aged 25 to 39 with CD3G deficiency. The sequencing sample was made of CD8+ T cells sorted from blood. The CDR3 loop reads CASSSDSNSPLHF. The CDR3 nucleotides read TGTGCCAGCAGCTCGGACTCAAATTCACCCCTCCACTTT.